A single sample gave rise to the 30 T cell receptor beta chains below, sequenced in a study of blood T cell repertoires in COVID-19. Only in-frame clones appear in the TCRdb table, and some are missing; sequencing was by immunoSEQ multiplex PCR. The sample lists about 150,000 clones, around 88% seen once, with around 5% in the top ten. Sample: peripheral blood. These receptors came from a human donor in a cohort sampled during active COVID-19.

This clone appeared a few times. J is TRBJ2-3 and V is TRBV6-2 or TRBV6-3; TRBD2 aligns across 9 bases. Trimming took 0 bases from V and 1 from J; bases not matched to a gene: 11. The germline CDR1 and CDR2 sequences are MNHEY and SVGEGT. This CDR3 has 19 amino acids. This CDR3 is CASSYSSRGGDRGTDTQYF. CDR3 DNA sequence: TGTGCCAGCAGTTACTCGTCCCGCGGGGGGGATCGGGGCACAGATACGCAGTATTTT.

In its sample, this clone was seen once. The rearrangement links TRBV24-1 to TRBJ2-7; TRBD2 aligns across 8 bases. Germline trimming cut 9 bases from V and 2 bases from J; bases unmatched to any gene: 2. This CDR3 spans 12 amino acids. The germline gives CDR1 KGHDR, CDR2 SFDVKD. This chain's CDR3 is CATFGGAYEQYF. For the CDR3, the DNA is TGTGCCACCTTCGGGGGGGCCTACGAGCAGTACTTC.

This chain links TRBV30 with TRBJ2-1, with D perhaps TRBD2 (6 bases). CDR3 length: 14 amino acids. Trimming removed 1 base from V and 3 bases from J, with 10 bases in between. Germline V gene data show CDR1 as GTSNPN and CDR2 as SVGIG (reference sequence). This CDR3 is CAWSAGASYNEQFF. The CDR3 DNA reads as TGTGCCTGGAGTGCGGGAGCCAGCTACAATGAGCAGTTCTTC.

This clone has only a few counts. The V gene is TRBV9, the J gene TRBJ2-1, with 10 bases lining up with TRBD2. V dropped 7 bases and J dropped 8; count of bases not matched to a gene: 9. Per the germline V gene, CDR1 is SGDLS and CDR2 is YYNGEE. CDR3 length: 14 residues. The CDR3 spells CASESGRASDEQFF. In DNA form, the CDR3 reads TGTGCCAGCGAGAGCGGGAGGGCCTCGGATGAGCAGTTCTTC.

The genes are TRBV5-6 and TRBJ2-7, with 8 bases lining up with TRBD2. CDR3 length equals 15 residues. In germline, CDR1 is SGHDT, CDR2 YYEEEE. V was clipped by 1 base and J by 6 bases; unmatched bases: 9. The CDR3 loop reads CASSLTGTRGGEQYF. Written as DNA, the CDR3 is TGTGCCAGCAGCTTGACCGGGACTAGAGGGGGCGAGCAGTACTTC.

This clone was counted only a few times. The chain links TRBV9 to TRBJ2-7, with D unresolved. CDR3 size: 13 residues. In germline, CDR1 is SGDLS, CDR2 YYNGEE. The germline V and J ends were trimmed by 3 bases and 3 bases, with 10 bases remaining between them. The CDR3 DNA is TGTGCCAGCAGCGGGAGACTCGGCTACGAGCAGTACTTC. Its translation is CASSGRLGYEQYF.

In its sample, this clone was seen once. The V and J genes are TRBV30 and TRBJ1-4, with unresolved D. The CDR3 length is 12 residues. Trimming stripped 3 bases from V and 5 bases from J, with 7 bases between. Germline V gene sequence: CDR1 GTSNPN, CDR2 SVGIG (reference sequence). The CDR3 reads CAWSVTNEKLFF. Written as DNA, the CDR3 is TGTGCCTGGAGCGTGACAAATGAAAAACTGTTTTTT.

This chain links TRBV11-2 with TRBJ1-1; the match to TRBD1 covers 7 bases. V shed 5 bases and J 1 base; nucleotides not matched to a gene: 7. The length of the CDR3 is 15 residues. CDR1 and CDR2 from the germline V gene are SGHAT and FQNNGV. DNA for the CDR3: TGTGCCAGCAGCCTACAGGGGAGGCCGAACACTGAAGCTTTCTTT. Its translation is CASSLQGRPNTEAFF.

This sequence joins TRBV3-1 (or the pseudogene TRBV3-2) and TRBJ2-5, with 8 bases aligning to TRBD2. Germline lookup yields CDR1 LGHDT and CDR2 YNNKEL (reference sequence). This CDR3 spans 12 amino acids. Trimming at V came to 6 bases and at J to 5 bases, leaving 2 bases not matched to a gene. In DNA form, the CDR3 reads TGTGCCAGCAGTAGACTAGCGGAGACCCAGTACTTC. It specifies CASSRLAETQYF.

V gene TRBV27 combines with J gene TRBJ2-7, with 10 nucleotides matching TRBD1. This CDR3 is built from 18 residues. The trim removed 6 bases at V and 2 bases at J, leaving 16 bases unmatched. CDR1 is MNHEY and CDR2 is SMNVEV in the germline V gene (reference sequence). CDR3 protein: CASSRSPIGQGVTYEQYF. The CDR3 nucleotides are TGTGCCAGCAGCCGATCGCCTATTGGACAGGGGGTGACCTACGAGCAGTACTTC.

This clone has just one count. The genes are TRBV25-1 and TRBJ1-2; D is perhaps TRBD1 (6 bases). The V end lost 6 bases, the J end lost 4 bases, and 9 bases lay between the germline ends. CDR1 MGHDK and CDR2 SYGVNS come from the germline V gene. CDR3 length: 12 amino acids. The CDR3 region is CASSRGSYGYTF. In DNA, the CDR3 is TGTGCCAGCAGCAGGGGAAGCTATGGCTACACCTTC.

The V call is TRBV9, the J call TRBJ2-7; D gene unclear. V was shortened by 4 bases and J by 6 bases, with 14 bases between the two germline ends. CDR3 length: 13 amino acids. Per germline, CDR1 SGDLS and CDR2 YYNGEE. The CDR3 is CASSLGPSTEQYF. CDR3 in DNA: TGTGCCAGCAGCCTAGGGCCAAGTACCGAGCAGTACTTC.

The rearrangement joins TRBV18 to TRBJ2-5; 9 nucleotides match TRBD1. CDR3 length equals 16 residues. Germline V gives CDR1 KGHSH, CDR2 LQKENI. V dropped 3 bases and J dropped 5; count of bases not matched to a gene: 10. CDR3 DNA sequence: TGTGCCAGCTCACCTGCAGGGGGACAGGGTCTGGAGACCCAGTACTTC. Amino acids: CASSPAGGQGLETQYF.

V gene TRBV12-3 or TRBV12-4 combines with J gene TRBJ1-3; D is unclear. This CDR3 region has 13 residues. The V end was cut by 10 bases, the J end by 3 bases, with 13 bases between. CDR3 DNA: TGTGCCACATCCACCAGATTTGGAAACACCATATATTTT. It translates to CATSTRFGNTIYF.

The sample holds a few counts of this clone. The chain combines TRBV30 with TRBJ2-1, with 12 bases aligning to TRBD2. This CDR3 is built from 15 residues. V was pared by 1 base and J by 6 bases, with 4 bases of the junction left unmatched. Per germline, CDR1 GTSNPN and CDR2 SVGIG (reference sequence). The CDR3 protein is CAWSGLAGASNEQFF. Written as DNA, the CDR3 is TGTGCCTGGAGTGGACTAGCGGGAGCCAGCAATGAGCAGTTCTTC. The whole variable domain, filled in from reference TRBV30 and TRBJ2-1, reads SQTIHQWPATLVQPVGSPLSLECTVEGTSNPNLYWYRQAAGRGLQLLFYSVGIGQISSEVPQNLSASRPQDRQFILSSKKLLLSDSGFYLCAWSGLAGASNEQFFGPGTRLTVL.

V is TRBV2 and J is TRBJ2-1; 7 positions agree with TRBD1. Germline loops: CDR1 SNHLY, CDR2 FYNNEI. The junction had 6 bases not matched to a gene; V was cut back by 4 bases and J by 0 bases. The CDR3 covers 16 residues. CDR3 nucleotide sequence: TGTGCCAGCAGTGGAGGGGGCGTGAACTCCTACAATGAGCAGTTCTTC. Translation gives CASSGGGVNSYNEQFF.

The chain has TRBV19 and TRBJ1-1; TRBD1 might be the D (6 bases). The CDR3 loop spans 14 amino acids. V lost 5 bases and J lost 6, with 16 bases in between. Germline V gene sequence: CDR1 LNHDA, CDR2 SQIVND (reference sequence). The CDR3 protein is CASSQRQVFSEAFF. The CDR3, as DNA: TGTGCCAGTAGTCAACGACAGGTTTTTTCTGAAGCTTTCTTT.

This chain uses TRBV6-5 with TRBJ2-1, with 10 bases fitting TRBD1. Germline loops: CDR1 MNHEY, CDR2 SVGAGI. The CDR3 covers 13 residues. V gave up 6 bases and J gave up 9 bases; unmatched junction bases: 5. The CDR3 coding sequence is TGTGCCAGCAGCCGGACAGGGGGAATTGAGCAGTTCTTC. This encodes CASSRTGGIEQFF.

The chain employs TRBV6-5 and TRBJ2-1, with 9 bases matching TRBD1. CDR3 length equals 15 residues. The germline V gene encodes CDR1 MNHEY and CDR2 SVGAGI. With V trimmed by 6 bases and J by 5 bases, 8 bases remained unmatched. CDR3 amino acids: CASRAYRGLNNEQFF. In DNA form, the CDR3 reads TGTGCCAGCAGGGCCTACAGGGGGCTGAACAATGAGCAGTTCTTC.

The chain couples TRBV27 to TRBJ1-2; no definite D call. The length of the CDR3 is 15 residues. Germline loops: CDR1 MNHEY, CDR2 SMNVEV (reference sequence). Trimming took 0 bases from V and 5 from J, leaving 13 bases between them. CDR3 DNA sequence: TGTGCCAGCAGTTTATCTCCGGCTGCGGGATATGGCTACACCTTC. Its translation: CASSLSPAAGYGYTF.

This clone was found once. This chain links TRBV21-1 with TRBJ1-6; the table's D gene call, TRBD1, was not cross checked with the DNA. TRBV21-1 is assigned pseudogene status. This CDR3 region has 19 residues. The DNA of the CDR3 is TGTGCCAGCAGCAAAGACATCAGCACAGGGGGCCAGGATAATTCACCCCTCCACTTT. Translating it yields CASSKDISTGGQDNSPLHF.

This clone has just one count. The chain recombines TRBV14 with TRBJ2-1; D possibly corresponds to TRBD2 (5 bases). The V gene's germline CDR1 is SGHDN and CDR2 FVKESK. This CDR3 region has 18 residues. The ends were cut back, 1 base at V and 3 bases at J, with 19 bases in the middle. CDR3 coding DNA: TGTGCCAGCAGCCAAGTACCGAGGAGCGGTGCGTTCTACAATGAGCAGTTCTTC. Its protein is CASSQVPRSGAFYNEQFF. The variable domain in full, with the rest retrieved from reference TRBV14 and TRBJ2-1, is EAGVTQFPSHSVIEKGQTVTLRCDPISGHDNLYWYRRVMGKEIKFLLHFVKESKQDESGMPNNRFLAERTGGTYSTLKVQPAELEDSGVYFCASSQVPRSGAFYNEQFFGPGTRLTVL.

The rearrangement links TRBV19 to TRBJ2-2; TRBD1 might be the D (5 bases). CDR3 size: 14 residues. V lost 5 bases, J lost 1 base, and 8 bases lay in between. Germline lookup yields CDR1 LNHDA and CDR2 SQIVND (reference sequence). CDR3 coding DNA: TGTGCCAGTAGTCGCAGGGTGAACACCGGGGAGCTGTTTTTT. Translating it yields CASSRRVNTGELFF.

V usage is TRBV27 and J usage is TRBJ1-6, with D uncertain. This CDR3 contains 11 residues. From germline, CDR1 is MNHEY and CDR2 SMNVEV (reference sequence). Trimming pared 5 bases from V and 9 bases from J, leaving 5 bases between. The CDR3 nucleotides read TGTGCCAGCAGTCGGGTTTCACCCCTCCACTTT. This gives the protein CASSRVSPLHF.

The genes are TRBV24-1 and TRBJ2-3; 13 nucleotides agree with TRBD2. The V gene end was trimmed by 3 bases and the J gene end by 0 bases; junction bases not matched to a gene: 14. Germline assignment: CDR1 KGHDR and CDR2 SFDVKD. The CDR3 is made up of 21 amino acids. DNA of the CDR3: TGTGCCACCAGTGATCTAGGGACTAGCGGGGACCCGTTCGCTAGCACAGATACGCAGTATTTT. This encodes CATSDLGTSGDPFASTDTQYF.

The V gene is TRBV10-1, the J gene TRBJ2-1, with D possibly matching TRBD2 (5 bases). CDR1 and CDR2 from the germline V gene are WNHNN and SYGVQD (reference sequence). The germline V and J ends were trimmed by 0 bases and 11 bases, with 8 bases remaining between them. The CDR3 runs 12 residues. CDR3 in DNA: TGCGCCAGCAGTGAGTCGGACGGGAAGCAGTTCTTC. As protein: CASSESDGKQFF.

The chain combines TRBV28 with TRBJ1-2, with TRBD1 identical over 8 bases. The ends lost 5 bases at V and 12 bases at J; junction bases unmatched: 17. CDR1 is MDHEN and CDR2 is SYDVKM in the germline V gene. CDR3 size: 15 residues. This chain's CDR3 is CASSLSGGELSSDTF. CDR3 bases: TGTGCCAGCAGTCTTTCAGGGGGCGAGTTATCTAGCGACACCTTC.

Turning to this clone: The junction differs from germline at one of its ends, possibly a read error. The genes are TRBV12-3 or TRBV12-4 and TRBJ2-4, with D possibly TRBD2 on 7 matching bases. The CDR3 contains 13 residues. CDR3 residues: CASSPSAGAQIHF. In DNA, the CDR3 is TGTGCCAGCAGCCCCTCGGCGGGGGCCCAAATCCACTTC.

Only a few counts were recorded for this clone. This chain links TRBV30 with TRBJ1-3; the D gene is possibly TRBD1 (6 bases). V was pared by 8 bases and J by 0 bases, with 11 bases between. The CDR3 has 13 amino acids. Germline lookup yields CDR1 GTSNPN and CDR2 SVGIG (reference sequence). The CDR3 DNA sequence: TGTGCCGGGGCCAGGGGCTCTGGAAACACCATATATTTT. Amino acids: CAGARGSGNTIYF.

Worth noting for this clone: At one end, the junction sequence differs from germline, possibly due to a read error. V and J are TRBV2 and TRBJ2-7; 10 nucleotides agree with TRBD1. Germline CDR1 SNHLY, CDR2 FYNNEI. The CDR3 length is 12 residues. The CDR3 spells CASSELDRGSQF. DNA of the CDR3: TGTGCCAGCAGTGAACTGGACAGGGGGTCCCAATTC.